Included here is one TCR beta chain sequence, with context. What it recognizes is unknown. TCRdb keeps only in-frame clones here, not all; method: immunoSEQ multiplex PCR. The sample contains around 26,000 clones, roughly 69% of which appear only once. The sample is drawn from a study of T cell clones after liver transplantation. Germline V CDR1 and CDR2: GTSNPN, SVGIG (reference sequence). The length of the CDR3 is 16 residues. Trimming took off 3 bases at V and 2 bases at J, with 17 bases between the two ends. Study results and limitations: Small, mixed patient groups and varying post-transplant times limit these conclusions.

This specimen consisted of CD4+ T cells from blood, obtained before liver transplant. This TCR came from a human donor who received a liver transplant. This chain links TRBV30 with TRBJ1-5, with a weak D call TRBD1 (5 bases). This chain's CDR3 is CAWSVRGGSGNQPQHF. The DNA of the CDR3 is TGTGCCTGGAGCGTCCGGGGGGGATCGGGCAATCAGCCCCAGCATTTT.